This entry features one TCR beta chain sequence. Its antigen is undetermined. The CDR3 length is 15 residues. Germline CDR1 reads SGHDT; CDR2 reads YYEEEE. The second PCR ran about 6 to 12 cycles with a sample-barcoded 5' primer and J-beta primers. TCRdb used MiXCR to reprocess the 5' RACE reads, holding one entry per CDR3 protein. The table lists 1.5 million to 2 million distinct CDR3 sequences, about 50% of them singletons. This sample stems from a study of blood T cells in healthy people across ages. Study-level information: Per every two T cells, about one barcoded beta molecule was captured by template switching.

Study observations and caveats: Across the age range, TCR beta diversity per million T cells fell in a roughly linear way. Both naive CD4+ cell counts and diversity were greater in long-lived donors than in aged donors.

The genes are TRBV5-6 and TRBJ2-4; TRBD2 might be the D (6 bases). TRBJ2-7 matches the DNA end more closely, so the J call is doubtful. Sequences were obtained from blood. The source is a middle-aged woman in good health. The CDR3 DNA is TGTGCCAGCAGCTCGGTCGGGACTTATACTTACGAGCAGTACTTC. This encodes CASSSVGTYTYEQYF.